The rows below give T cell receptor beta chains drawn from one sample of a study of regulatory T cells in long-lasting Graves disease. A single record per CDR3 protein comes from TCRdb applying MiXCR to the multiplex PCR reads. The sample includes hundreds of thousands of distinct CDR3 sequences, approximately 12% of them seen just once. This sample also appeared in a second study, on T cells in Graves' hyperthyroidism and ophthalmopathy.

Sequencing was performed on peripheral blood mononuclear cells (PBMCs), taken at new diagnosis, from a patient treated with antithyroid drugs. Receptors were obtained from a woman aged 25 to 39 with Graves disease. Each CDR3 is given with its conserved first and last residue. A D gene is named only where the DNA matches it firmly. Size is stated for part of the rows, as once, few or many counts, or as a class when the clone is expanded.

j_gene	d_gene	abundance	v_gene	CDR3nt	CDR3aa
TRBJ1-3	-	many	TRBV12-3/TRBV12-4	TGTGCCAGCACCCACGCTGTCTGGGGTTCTGGAAACACCATATATTTT	CASTHAVWGSGNTIYF
TRBJ2-3	-	many	TRBV28	TGTGCCAGCCGCCGGGGCGGAGGGACAGATACGCAGTATTTT	CASRRGGGTDTQYF
TRBJ1-1	TRBD1	many	TRBV30	TGTGCCTGGAGTGTACTTAAGGGGGCTAGTGAAGCTTTCTTT	CAWSVLKGASEAFF
TRBJ2-2	-	-	TRBV7-3	TGTGCCAGCAGCTTACAACCTTGGACCGGGGAGCTGTTTTTT	CASSLQPWTGELFF
TRBJ2-2	-	many	TRBV10-3	TGTGCCATCAGGGAGGGCACCGGGGAGCTGTTTTTT	CAIREGTGELFF
TRBJ1-5	-	many	TRBV28	TGTGCCAGCAGCTTAGGGTGGGGTGGCAATCAGCCCCAGCATTTT	CASSLGWGGNQPQHF
TRBJ2-5	TRBD2	-	TRBV13	TGTGCCAGCAGCTTACGACTAGCGGGATCCCAAGAGACCCAGTACTTC	CASSLRLAGSQETQYF
TRBJ2-3	TRBD2	-	TRBV14	TGTGCCAGCAGCCAAGGGACTAGCGCAGATACGCAGTATTTT	CASSQGTSADTQYF
TRBJ2-2	-	many	TRBV5-1	TGCGCCAGCAGCTCTAAACTCGCCGGGGAGCTGTTTTTT	CASSSKLAGELFF
TRBJ1-1	-	many	TRBV4-2	TGTGCCAGCAGCCAAGAGGGTGAGAACACTGAAGCTTTCTTT	CASSQEGENTEAFF
TRBJ2-1	-	few	TRBV20-1	TGCAGTGCCCGAGCCCCCCGGTATGAGCAGTTCTTC	CSARAPRYEQFF
TRBJ2-1	TRBD2	once	TRBV19	TGTGCCAGTAGTATAACGGGAGGACCCTACAATGAGCAGTTCTTC	CASSITGGPYNEQFF
TRBJ2-1	-	-	TRBV12-3/TRBV12-4	TGTGCCAGCAGTTTATTTTCCTCCTACAATGAGCAGTTCTTC	CASSLFSSYNEQFF
TRBJ2-4	TRBD1	-	TRBV4-3	TGCGCCAGCAGCCAAGAATGGAGCAGGGGGTTTTTACCAGCCAAAAACATTCAGTACTTC	CASSQEWSRGFLPAKNIQYF
TRBJ1-5	-	few	TRBV6-1	TGTGCCAGCCAAAATACGGTTCCCCAGCATTTT	CASQNTVPQHF
TRBJ2-3	TRBD2	many	TRBV13	TGTGCCAGCAGCTTACCTAGCGGGAGGGCCGCGCGGTATTTT	CASSLPSGRAARYF